This T cell receptor (beta chain) is drawn from a study of CD4 and CD8 cells across lung adenocarcinoma regions. Via MiXCR, TCRdb re-called the PCR reads, giving one row per CDR3 protein. Counted here are tens of thousands of distinct CDR3 sequences, over 50% occurring once; the ten biggest clones make up under 35%. The V gene's germline CDR1 is LNHNV and CDR2 YYDKDF (reference sequence). Germline trimming cut 3 bases from V and 9 bases from J; bases unmatched to any gene: 11. The CDR3 consists of 16 residues. The patients had localized lung adenocarcinoma, a non-small cell subtype. The sequence was collected from a female donor with lung adenocarcinoma. The CD4 and CD8 labels of this study may be unreliable. The chain couples TRBV15 to TRBJ2-1; 10 nucleotides agree with TRBD1. Sequences were obtained from CD8+ T cells from the center of a lung tumor. CDR3 protein: CATSRGEGQGSAEQFF. The CDR3 DNA is TGTGCCACCAGCAGGGGAGAGGGACAGGGGAGCGCTGAGCAGTTCTTC.